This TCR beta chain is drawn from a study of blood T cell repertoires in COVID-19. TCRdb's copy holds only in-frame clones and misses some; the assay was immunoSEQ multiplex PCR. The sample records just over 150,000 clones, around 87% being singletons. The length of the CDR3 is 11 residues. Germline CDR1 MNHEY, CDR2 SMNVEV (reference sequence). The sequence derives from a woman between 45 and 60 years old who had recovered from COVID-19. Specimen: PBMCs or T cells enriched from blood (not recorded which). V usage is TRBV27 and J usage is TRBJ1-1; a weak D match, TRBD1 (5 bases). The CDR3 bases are TGTGTCGCGGGGGAGAACACTGAAGCTTTCTTT. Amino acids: CVAGENTEAFF.